The text below deals with one TCR beta chain. The CDR3 end lies 3 residues beyond the end of the read and is filled in from the germline J gene. Germline-derived CDR1 and CDR2 are SGHNT and YYREEE (reference sequence). The trim removed 2 bases at V and 1 base at J, leaving 5 bases unmatched. The CDR3 is made up of 15 amino acids. The protocol was immunoSEQ multiplex PCR, while the TCRdb copy is restricted to in-frame clones and leaves out a portion. Reported are 30,000 to 35,000 clones; the ten largest clones contain 4.2%. This specimen belongs to a study of T cells in women clearing cervical HPV infection. In the study overall: With HLA typing for only a few women, HLA confounding remains possible.

V and J are TRBV5-4 and TRBJ2-5; 7 bases match TRBD2. Source material: blood buffy coat. This TCR came from a woman between 18 and 69 years old with a cervical HPV16 infection that either progressed to CIN3+ or cleared (not recorded which). This CDR3 reads CASSFFASGQETQYF. Incomplete CDR3 DNA: TGTGCCAGCAGCTTCTTTGCTAGCGGCCAAGAGACC.